This TCR beta chain was identified in a study of shared clonotypes between healthy human individuals. Trimming cost V 2 bases and J 10 bases, with 16 bases left between them. The CDR3 is 14 residues long. From germline, CDR1 is SGHTS and CDR2 YDEGEE. CD45RO-negative, CCR7-selected cells formed the naive CD8 fraction, which excluded terminally differentiated effector memory CD45RA+ cells. About this clone itself: Its cognate antigen is unknown.

Study results and caveats: Memory subsets generally showed lower estimated richness than naive subsets. Even with large depth, rarefaction showed that sorted-subset sequencing was incomplete.

Sequenced by immunoSEQ multiplex PCR; TCRdb stores in-frame clones only, minus some. This table holds hundreds of thousands of clones, 95% found once. The J gene is TRBJ2-1, the V gene TRBV5-8, with a tentative D call TRBD1 (5 bases). The specimen sequenced was naive CD8+ T cells sorted from blood. This clonotype was sampled from a woman aged 30 to 39 in good health. The CDR3 sequence is CASSFEGAVVEQFF. CDR3 in DNA: TGTGCCAGCAGCTTTGAAGGGGCAGTCGTGGAGCAGTTCTTC.